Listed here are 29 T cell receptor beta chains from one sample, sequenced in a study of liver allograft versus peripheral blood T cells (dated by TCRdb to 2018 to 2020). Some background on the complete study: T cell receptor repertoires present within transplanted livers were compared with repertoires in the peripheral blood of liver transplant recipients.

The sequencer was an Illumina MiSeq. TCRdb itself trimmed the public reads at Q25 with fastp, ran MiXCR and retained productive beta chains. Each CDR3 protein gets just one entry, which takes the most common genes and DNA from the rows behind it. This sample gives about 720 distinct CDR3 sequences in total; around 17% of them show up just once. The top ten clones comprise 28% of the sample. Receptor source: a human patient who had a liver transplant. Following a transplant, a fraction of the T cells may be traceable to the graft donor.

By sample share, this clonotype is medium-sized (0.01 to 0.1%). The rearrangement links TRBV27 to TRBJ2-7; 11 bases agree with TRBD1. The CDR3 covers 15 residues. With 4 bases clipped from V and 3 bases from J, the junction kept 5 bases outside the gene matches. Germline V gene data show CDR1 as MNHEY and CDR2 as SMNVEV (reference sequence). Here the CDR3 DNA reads TGTGCCAGCAGTTCACCGGGACAGGGGGACTACGAGCAGTACTTC. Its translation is CASSSPGQGDYEQYF.

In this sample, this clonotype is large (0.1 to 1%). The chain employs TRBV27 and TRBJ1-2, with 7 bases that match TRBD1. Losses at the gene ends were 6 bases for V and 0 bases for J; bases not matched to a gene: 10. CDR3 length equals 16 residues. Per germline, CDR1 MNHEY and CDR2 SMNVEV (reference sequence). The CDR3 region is CASSPRQGMANYGYTF. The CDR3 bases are TGTGCCAGCAGCCCGAGACAGGGAATGGCTAACTATGGCTACACCTTC.

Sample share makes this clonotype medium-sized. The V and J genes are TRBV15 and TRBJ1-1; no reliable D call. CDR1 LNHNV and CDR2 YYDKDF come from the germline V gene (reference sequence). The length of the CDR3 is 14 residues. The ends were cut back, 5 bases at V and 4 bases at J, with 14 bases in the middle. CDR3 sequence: CATSATRALTEAFF. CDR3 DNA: TGTGCCACCAGCGCCACCAGAGCCCTCACTGAAGCTTTCTTT.

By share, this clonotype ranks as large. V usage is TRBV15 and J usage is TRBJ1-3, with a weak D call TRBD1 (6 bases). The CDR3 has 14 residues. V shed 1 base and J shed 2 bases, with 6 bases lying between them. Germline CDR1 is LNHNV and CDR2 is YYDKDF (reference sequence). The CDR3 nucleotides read TGTGCCACCAGCAGAGGACAGGCTGGAAACACCATATATTTT. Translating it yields CATSRGQAGNTIYF.

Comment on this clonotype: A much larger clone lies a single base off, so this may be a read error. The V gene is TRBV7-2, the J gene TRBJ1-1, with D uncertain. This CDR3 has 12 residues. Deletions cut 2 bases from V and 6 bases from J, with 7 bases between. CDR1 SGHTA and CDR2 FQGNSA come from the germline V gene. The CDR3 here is CASSLRYAEAFF. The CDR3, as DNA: TGTGCCAGCAGCTTACGCTACGCTGAAGCTTTCTTT.

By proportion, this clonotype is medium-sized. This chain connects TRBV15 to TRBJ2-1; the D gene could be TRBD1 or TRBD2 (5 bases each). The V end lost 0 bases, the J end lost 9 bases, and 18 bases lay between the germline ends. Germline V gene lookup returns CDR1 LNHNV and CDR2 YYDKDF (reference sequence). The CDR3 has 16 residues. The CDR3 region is CATSRDYGGEESEQFF. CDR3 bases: TGTGCCACCAGCAGAGATTATGGGGGAGAGGAATCTGAGCAGTTCTTC.

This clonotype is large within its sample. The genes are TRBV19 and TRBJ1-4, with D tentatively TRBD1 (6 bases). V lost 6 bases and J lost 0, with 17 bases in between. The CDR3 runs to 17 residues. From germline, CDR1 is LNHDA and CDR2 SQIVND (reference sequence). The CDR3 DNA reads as TGTGCCAGTAGGATCCGACCGGGACAACCAACTAATGAAAAACTGTTTTTT. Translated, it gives CASRIRPGQPTNEKLFF.

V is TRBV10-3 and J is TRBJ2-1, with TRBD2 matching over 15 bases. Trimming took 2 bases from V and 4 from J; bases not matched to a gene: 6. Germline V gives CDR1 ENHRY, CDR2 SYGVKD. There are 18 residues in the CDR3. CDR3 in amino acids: CAISEPGLAGGLYNEQFF. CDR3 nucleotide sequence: TGTGCCATCAGTGAGCCAGGACTAGCGGGGGGGCTATACAATGAGCAGTTCTTC.

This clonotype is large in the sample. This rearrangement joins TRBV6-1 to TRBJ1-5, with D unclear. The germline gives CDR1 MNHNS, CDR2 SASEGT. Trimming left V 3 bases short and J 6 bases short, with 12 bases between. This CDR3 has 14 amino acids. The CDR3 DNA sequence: TGTGCCAGCAGTGAGGTAACATGGGGTCAGCCCCAGCATTTT. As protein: CASSEVTWGQPQHF.

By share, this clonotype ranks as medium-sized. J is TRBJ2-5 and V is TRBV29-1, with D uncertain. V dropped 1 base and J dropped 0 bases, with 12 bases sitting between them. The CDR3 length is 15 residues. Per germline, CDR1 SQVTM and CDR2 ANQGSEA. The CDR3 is CSVEGPGRYQETQYF. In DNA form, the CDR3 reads TGCAGCGTTGAAGGCCCCGGACGGTACCAAGAGACCCAGTACTTC. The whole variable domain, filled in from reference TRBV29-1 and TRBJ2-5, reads SAVISQKPSRDICQRGTSLTIQCQVDSQVTMMFWYRQQPGQSLTLIATANQGSEATYESGFVIDKFPISRPNLTFSTLTVSNMSPEDSSIYLCSVEGPGRYQETQYFGPGTRLLVL.

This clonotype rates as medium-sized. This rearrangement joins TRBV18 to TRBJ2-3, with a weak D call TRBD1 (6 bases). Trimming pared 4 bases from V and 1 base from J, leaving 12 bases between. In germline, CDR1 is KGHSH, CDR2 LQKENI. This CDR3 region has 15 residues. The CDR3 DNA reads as TGTGCCAGCTCACGGAGACCAGGGGGCACAGATACGCAGTATTTT. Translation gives CASSRRPGGTDTQYF.

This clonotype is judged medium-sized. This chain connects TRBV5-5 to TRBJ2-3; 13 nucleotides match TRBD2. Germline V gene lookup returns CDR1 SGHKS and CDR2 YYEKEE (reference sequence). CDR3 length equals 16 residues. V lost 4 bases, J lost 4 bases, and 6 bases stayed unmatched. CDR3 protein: CASSTGGLAGADTQYF. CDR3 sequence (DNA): TGTGCCAGCAGCACCGGTGGACTAGCGGGGGCAGATACGCAGTATTTT.

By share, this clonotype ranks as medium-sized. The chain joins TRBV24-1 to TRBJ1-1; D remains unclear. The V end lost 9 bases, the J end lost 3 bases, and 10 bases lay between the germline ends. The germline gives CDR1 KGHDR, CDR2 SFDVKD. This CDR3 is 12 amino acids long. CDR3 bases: TGTGCCACCCGTCCCGCGTACACTGAAGCTTTCTTT. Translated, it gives CATRPAYTEAFF.

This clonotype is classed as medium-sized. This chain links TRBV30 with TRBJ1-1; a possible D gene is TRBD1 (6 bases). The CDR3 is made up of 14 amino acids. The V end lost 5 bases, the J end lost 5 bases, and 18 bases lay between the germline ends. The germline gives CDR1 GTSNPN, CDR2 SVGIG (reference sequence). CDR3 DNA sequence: TGTGCCTGGTCCAAGGAGGGGGTGTGGACTGAAGCTTTCTTT. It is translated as CAWSKEGVWTEAFF.

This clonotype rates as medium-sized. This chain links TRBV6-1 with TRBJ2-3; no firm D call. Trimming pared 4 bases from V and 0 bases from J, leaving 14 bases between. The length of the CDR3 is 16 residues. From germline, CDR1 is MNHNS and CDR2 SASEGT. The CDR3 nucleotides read TGTGCCAGCAGTGCGTTCGCGTCCCTTAGCACAGATACGCAGTATTTT. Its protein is CASSAFASLSTDTQYF.

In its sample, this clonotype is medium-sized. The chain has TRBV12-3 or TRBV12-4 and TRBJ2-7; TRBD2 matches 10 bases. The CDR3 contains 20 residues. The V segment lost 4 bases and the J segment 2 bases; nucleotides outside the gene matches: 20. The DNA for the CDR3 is TGTGCCAGCAGTTCACGTGAACAGCGGGGGGGCCTGGCTATCCCCTACGAGCAGTACTTC. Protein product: CASSSREQRGGLAIPYEQYF.

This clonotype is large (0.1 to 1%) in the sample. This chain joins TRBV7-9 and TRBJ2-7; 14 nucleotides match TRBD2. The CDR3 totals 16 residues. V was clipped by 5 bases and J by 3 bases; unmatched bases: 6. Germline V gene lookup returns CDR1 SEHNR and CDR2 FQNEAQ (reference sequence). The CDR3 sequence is CASSVTSGRAVYEQYF. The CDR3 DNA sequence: TGTGCCAGCAGCGTGACTAGCGGGAGGGCTGTCTACGAGCAGTACTTC.

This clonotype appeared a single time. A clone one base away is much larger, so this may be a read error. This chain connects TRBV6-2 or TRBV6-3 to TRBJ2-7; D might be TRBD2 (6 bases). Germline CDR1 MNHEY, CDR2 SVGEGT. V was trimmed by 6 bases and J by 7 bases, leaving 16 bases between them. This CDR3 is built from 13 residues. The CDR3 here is CASSGGIYNEQYF. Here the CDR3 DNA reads TGTGCCAGCAGCGGAGGGATCTACAATGAGCAGTACTTC.

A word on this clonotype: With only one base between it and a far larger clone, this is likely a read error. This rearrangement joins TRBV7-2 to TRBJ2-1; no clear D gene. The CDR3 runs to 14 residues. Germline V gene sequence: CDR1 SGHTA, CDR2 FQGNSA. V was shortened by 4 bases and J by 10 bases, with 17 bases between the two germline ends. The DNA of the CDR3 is TGTGCCAGCAGCTCGGTATGGGGTTACGACGAGCAGTTCTTC. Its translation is CASSSVWGYDEQFF.

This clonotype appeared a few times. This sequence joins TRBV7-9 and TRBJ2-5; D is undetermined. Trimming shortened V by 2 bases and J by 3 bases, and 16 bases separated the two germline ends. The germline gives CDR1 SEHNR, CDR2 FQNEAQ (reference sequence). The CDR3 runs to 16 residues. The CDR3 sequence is CASSLKGYQPKETQYF. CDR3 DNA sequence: TGTGCCAGCAGCTTAAAGGGTTACCAACCTAAAGAGACCCAGTACTTC.

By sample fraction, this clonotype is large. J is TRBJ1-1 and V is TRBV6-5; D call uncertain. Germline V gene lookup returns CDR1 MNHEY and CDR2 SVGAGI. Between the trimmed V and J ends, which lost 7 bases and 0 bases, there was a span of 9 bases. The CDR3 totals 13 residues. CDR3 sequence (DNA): TGTGCCAGCACGGCAGTCATGAACACTGAAGCTTTCTTT. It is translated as CASTAVMNTEAFF.

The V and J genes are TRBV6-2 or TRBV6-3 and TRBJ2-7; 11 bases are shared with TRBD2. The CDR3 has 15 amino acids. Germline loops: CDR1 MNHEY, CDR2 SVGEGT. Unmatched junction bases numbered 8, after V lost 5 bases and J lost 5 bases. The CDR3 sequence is CASSHGSGRANEQYF. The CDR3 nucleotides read TGTGCCAGCAGTCACGGTAGCGGGAGGGCCAACGAGCAGTACTTC.

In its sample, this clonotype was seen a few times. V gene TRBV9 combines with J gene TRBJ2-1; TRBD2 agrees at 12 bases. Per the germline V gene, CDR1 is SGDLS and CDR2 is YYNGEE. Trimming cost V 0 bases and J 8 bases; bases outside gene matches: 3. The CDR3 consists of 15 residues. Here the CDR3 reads CASSVASGGAYEQFF. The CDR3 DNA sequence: TGTGCCAGCAGCGTAGCTAGCGGGGGGGCCTATGAGCAGTTCTTC.

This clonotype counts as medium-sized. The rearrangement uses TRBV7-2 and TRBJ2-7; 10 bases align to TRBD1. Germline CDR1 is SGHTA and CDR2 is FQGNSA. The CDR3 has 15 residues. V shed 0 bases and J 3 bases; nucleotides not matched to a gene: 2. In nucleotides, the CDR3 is TGTGCCAGCAGCTTAGCGGGACAGGGGTTCTACGAGCAGTACTTC. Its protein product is CASSLAGQGFYEQYF.

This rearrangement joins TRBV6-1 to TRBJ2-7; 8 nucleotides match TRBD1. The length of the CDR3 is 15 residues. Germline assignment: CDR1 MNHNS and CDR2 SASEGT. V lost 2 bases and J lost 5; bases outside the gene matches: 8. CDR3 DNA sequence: TGTGCCAGCAGTGAACCCCAGGGGGCAGGGGACGAGCAGTACTTC. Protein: CASSEPQGAGDEQYF.

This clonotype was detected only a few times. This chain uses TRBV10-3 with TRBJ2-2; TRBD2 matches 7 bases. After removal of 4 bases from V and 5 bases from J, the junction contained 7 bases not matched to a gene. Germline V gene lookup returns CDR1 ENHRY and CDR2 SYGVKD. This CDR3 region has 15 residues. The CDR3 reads CAISGAGRGTGELFF. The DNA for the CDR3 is TGTGCCATCAGTGGAGCGGGGAGAGGGACCGGGGAGCTGTTTTTT.

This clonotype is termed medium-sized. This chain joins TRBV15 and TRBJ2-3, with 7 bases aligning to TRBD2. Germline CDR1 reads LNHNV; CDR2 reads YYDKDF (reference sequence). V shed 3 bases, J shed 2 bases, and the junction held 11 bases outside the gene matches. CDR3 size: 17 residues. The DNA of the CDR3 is TGTGCCACCAGCAGCTCGACCCCAGCGGGGCTCACAGATACGCAGTATTTT. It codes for CATSSSTPAGLTDTQYF.

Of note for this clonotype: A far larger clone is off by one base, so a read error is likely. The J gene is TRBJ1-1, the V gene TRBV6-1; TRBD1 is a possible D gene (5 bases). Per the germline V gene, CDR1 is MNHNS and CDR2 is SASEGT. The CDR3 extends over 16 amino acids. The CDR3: CVSSYSSGTESTEAFF. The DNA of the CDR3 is TGTGTCAGCAGTTACTCGTCTGGGACGGAGAGTACTGAAGCTTTCTTT.

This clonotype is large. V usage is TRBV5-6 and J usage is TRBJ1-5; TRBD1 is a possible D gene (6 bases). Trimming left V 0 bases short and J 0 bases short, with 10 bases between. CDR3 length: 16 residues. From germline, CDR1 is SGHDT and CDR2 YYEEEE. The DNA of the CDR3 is TGTGCCAGCAGCTTGGAAGGGGGGTATAGCAATCAGCCCCAGCATTTT. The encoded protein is CASSLEGGYSNQPQHF.